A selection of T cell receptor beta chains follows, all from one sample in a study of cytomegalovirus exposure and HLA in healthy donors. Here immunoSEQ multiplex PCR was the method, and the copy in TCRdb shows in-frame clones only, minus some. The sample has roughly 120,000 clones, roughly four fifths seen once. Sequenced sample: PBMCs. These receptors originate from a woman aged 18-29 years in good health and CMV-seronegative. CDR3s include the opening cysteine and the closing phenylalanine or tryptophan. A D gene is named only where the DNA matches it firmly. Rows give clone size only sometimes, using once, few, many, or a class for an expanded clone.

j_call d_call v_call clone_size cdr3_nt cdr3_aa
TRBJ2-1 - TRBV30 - TGTGCCTGGAGGCGGGGCTCCTACAATGAGCAGTTCTTC CAWRRGSYNEQFF
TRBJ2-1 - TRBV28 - TGTGCCAGCAGCGAGGGGGGGGGCGAGCAGTTCTTC CASSEGGGEQFF
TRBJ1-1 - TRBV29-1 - TGCAGCGTGAGTCTGAACACTGAAGCTTTCTTT CSVSLNTEAFF
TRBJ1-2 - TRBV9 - TGTGCCAGCAGCGTAGCTTGGGGGGTTCGGGCTAACTATGGCTACACCTTC CASSVAWGVRANYGYTF
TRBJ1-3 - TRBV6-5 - TGTGCCAGACGGCCAGGTAGGGGAAACACCATATATTTT CARRPGRGNTIYF
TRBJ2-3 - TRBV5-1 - TGCGCCAGCAGTAGGGACTTCACAGATACGCAGTATTTT CASSRDFTDTQYF
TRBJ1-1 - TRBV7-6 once TGTGCCAGCAGCCTACAGGAGAACACTGAAGCTTTCTTT CASSLQENTEAFF
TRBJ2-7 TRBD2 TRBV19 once TGTGCCAGTAGTCCCGGGGTAGCGGGGTACTACGAGCAGTACTTC CASSPGVAGYYEQYF
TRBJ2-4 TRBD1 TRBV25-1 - TGTGCCAGCAGCCCGGTAGGGGGACAGGGGCACTCAATTCAGTACTTC CASSPVGGQGHSIQYF
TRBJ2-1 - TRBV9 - TGTGCCAGCAGCCCCAAGGCCGGGATCCACAATGAGCAGTTCTTC CASSPKAGIHNEQFF
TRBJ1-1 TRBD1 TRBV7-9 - TGTGCCAGCAGCTTAGGACAGGGGGAGAACACTGAAGCTTTCTTT CASSLGQGENTEAFF
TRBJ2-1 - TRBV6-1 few TGTGCCAGCAGTGCACTAGACAATGAGCAGTTCTTC CASSALDNEQFF
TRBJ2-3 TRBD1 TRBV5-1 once TGCGCCAGCAGCACCGGACAGGCTAGCACAGATACGCAGTATTTT CASSTGQASTDTQYF
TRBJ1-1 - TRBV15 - TGTGCCACCAGCCTGACAGATTACACTGAAGCTTTCTTT CATSLTDYTEAFF
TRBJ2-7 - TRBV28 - TGTGCCAGCAGTTTTGGGACTGCCGGGCGCTCCTACGAGCAGTACTTC CASSFGTAGRSYEQYF
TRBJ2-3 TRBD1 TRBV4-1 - TGCGCCAGCAGCGGCCGGGACAGGGGGGCAGATACGCAGTATTTT CASSGRDRGADTQYF
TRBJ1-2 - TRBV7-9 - TGTGCCAGCAGCGCCGCCCGACAGGCCGTCCTCGGGGGCTACACCTTC CASSAARQAVLGGYTF
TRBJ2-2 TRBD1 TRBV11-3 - TGTGCCAGCAGCGCCCAGACAGGGATCACCGGGGAGCTGTTTTTT CASSAQTGITGELFF
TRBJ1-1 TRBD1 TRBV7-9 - TGTGCCAGCAGAGACAGGGACACTGAAGCTTTCTTT CASRDRDTEAFF
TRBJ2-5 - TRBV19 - TGTGCCAGTAGTACGGGACATCGAGAGACCCAGTACTTC CASSTGHRETQYF
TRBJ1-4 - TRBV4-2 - TGTGCCAGCAGCCAAGATCCCAGGGTCCAGGAAGAAAAACTGTTTTTT CASSQDPRVQEEKLFF
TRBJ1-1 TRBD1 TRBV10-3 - TGTGCCATCAGTGACAACAGGGGAGGTTGTTACTTT CAISDNRGGCYF
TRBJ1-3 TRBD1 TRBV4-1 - TGCGCCAGCAGCCAACTCGGACAGGAACGAAGGGGAAACACCATATATTTT CASSQLGQERRGNTIYF
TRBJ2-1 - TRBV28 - TGTGCCAGCATAGGGGCGGGGGCCCACTCTCCCTACAATGAGCAGTTCTTC CASIGAGAHSPYNEQFF
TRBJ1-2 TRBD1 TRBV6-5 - TGTGCCAGCAATCTTGGACAGGGCGGAGACTATGGCTACACCTTC CASNLGQGGDYGYTF
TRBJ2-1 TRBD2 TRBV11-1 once TGTGCCAGCAGCCGTCCGGGACTAGCCGGCAATGAGCAGTTCTTC CASSRPGLAGNEQFF
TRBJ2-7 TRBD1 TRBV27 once TGTGCCAGCAGCCTTGGGACAGGACCCTTCTACGAGCAGTACTTC CASSLGTGPFYEQYF
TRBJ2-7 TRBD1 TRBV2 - TGTGCCAGCAAGTCCGGGACAGGGACTTCCTACGAGCAGTACTTC CASKSGTGTSYEQYF
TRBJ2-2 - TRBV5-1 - TGCGCCAGCAGCTCGGGAGAGGGGGCTAACACCGGGGAGCTGTTTTTT CASSSGEGANTGELFF
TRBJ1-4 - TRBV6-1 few TGTGCCAGCAGTGAAAGGAGAGCTAATGAAAAACTGTTTTTT CASSERRANEKLFF
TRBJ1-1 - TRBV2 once TGTGCCAGCAGGGCAGACAAGAACACTGAAGCTTTCTTT CASRADKNTEAFF
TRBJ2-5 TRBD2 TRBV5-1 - TGCGCCAGCAGTCGGGCAGGTGGGACTAACATCCCCGAGACCCAGTACTTC CASSRAGGTNIPETQYF
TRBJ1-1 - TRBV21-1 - TGTGCCAGCAGCAAATTCCCAGGGAAGGATACTGAAGCTTTCTTT CASSKFPGKDTEAFF
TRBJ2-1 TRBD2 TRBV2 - TGTGCCAGCGTCCGGACTAGCGGGCCGAATGAGCAGTTCTTC CASVRTSGPNEQFF
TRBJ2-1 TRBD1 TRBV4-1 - TGCGCCAGCAGCCCCTTCGGGACAGGGGTTAATGAGCAGTTCTTC CASSPFGTGVNEQFF
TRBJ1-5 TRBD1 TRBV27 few TGTGCCAGCAGTTTGAGGACAGGCGATCAGCCCCAGCATTTT CASSLRTGDQPQHF
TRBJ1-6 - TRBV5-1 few TGCGCCAGCAGCCGGGGGGGGAACAATTCACCCCTCCACTTT CASSRGGNNSPLHF
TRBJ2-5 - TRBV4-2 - TGTGCCAGCAGCCAAGGGAGTTCCGAGACCCAGTACTTC CASSQGSSETQYF
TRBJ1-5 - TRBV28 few TGTGCCAGCAGTTCACCATTACTACTTCAGGGGAATCAGCCCCAGCATTTT CASSSPLLLQGNQPQHF
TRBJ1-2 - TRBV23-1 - TGCGCCAGCGGACATCCTAACTATGGCTACACCTTC CASGHPNYGYTF
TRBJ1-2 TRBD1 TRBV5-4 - TGTGCCAGCAGCCCAGGACAGGGGGCAGGTGGCTACACCTTC CASSPGQGAGGYTF
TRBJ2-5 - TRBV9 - TGTGCCAGCAGCGACGACAGAAAAGAGACCCAGTACTTC CASSDDRKETQYF
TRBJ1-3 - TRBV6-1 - TGTGCCAGCAGCCTAAGGATTCAGGACACCATATATTTT CASSLRIQDTIYF
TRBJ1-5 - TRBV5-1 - TGCGCCAGCAGTGAGGGGGGGAGCAATCAGCCCCAGCATTTT CASSEGGSNQPQHF
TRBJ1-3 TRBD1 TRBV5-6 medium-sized TGTGCCAGCAGCGAACAGGGGTATTCAAACACCATATATTTT CASSEQGYSNTIYF
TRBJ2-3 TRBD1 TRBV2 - TGTGCCAGCAGTGGGACAGGGGCATGGACAGATACGCAGTATTTT CASSGTGAWTDTQYF
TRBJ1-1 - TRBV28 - TGTGCCAGCAGTTCAACCTCAAGCGTGCCCCGGGCTTTCTTT CASSSTSSVPRAFF
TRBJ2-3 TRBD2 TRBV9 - TGTGCCAGCAGCCGCGGACTAGCGGGGAACACAGATACGCAGTATTTT CASSRGLAGNTDTQYF